This T cell receptor beta chain was identified during a study of T cell repertoires in cytomegalovirus infection. Study-level points and caveats: Identification of carriers of CMV plus the relevant HLA was performed using cumulative public TCR beta family frequency.

This clonotype was counted only a few times. Its antigen is currently unknown. The CDR3 has 15 residues. Trimming at V came to 5 bases and at J to 5 bases, leaving 7 bases not matched to a gene. Germline values: CDR1 MNHEY, CDR2 SVGAGI. TCRdb used MiXCR to reprocess the reads, holding one entry per CDR3 protein. The table has around 740,000 distinct CDR3 sequences, 35% to 45% seen once. The genes are TRBV6-5 and TRBJ1-5; TRBD1 matches at 9 bases. The source is a human donor in good health (CMV status not recorded). Some clones in this sample may be carry-over from other donors' samples. The source material was PBMCs. The CDR3 sequence: CASSPRDREDQPQHF. The CDR3 DNA reads TGTGCCAGCAGTCCTAGGGACAGGGAGGATCAGCCCCAGCATTTT.